This T cell receptor (beta chain) was observed in a study of Ad26.COV2.S vaccination and SARS-CoV-2 variants. Study at large: Ad26.COV2.S given intramuscularly, once or twice 56 days apart.

As to treatment: some 20 received Ad26.COV2.S at low or high dose, single or two shots; roughly five received placebo; per-sample allocation not given. The investigators took samples on day 63 after the first vaccine or placebo injection. This vaccine is an Ad26 vector that expresses the Wuhan-strain SARS-CoV-2 spike. About this clone itself: What it binds is unknown.

Whole-study findings and limits: The TCR-based breadth and depth measures might underestimate overall T cell responses. People who got the vaccine or the placebo had similar non-spike TCR breadth.

Trimming removed 1 base from V and 3 bases from J, with 10 bases in between. Germline V lookup: CDR1 LNHDA, CDR2 SQIVND (reference sequence). The CDR3 runs 14 residues. Data came from immunoSEQ multiplex PCR; TCRdb stores just in-frame clones and leaves some out. The sample lists around 420,000 clones, roughly 90% occurring once. This sequence joins TRBV19 and TRBJ2-7; D not resolved. This receptor was identified in a person between 18 and 60 years old who received the Ad26.COV2.S COVID-19 vaccine or a placebo. The sequencing used peripheral blood, collected in a trial of Ad26.COV2.S vaccine versus placebo. The CDR3 reads CASSIANKIYEQYF. The DNA for the CDR3 is TGTGCCAGTAGTATAGCCAACAAAATCTACGAGCAGTACTTC.